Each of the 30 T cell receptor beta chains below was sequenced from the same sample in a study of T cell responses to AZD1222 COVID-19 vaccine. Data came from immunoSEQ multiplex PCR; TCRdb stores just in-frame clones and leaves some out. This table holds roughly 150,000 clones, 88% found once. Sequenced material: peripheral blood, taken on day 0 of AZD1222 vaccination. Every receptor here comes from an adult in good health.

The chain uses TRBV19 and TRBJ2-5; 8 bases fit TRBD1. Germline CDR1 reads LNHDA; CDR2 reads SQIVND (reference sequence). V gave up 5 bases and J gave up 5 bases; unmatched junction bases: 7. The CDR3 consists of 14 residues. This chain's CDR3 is CASSGRTGRETQYF. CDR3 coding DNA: TGTGCCAGTAGTGGAAGGACAGGGAGGGAGACCCAGTACTTC.

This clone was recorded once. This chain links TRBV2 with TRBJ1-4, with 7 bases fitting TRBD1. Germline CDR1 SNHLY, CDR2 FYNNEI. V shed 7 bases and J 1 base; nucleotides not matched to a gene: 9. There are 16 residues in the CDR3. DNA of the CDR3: TGTGCCAGCAAAGACAGGGAAGGGGTAACTAATGAAAAACTGTTTTTT. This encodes CASKDREGVTNEKLFF.

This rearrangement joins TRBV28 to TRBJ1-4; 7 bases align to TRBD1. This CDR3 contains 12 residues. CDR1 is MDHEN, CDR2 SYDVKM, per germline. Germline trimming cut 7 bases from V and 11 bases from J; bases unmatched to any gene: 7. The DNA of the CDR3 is TGTGCCAGCACGACAGGGACAGTTAAACTGTTTTTT. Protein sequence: CASTTGTVKLFF.

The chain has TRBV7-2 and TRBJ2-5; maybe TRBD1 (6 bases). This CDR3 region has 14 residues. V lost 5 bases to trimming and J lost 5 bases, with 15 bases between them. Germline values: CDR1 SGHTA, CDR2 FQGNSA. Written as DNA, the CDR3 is TGTGCCAGCAGCACCCAACAGGGCATGGAGACCCAGTACTTC. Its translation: CASSTQQGMETQYF.

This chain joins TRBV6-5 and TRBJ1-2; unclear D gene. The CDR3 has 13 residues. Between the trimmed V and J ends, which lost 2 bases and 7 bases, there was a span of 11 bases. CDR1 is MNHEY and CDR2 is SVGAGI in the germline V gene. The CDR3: CASSYGPEGGYTF. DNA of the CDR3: TGTGCCAGCAGTTACGGGCCGGAGGGTGGCTACACCTTC.

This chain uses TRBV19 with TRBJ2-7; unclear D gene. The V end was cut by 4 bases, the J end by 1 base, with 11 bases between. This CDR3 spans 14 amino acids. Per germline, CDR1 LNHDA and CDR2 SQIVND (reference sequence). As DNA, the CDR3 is TGTGCCAGTAGTAAGAGCGCCAGTTCCTACGAGCAGTACTTC. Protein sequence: CASSKSASSYEQYF. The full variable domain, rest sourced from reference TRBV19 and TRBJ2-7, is DGGITQSPKYLFRKEGQNVTLSCEQNLNHDAMYWYRQDPGQGLRLIYYSQIVNDFQKGDIAEGYSVSREKKESFPLTVTSAQKNPTAFYLCASSKSASSYEQYFGPGTRLTVT.

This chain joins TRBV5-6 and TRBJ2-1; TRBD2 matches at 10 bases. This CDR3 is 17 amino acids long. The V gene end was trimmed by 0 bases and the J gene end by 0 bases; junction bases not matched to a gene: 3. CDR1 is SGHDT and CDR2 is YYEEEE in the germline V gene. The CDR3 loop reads CASSLGTSGSSYNEQFF. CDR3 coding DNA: TGTGCCAGCAGCTTGGGGACTAGCGGCAGCTCCTACAATGAGCAGTTCTTC.

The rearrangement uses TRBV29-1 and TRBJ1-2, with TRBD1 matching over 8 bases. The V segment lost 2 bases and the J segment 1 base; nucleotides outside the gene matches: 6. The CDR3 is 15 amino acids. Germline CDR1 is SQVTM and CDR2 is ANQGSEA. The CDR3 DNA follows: TGCAGCGTTGAACCCGGGACAGGTATTAACTATGGCTACACCTTC. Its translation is CSVEPGTGINYGYTF.

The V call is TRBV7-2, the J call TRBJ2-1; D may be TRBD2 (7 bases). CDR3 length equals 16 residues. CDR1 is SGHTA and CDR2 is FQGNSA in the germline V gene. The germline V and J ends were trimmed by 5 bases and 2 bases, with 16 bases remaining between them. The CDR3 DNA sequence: TGTGCCAGCAGCCCAGGGAGGGGGACCCCCTACAATGAGCAGTTCTTC. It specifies CASSPGRGTPYNEQFF.

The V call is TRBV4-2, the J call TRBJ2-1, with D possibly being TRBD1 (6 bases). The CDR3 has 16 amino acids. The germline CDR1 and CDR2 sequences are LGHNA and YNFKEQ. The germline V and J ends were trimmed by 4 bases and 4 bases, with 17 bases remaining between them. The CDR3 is CASSPLTGANYNEQFF. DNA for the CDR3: TGTGCCAGCAGCCCATTGACAGGCGCAAATTACAATGAGCAGTTCTTC.

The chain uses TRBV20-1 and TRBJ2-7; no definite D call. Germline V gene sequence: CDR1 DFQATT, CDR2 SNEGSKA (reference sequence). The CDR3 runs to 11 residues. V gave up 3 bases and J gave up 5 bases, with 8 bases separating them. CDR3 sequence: CSASSRDEQYF. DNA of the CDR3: TGCAGTGCTAGTAGCCGGGACGAGCAGTACTTC.

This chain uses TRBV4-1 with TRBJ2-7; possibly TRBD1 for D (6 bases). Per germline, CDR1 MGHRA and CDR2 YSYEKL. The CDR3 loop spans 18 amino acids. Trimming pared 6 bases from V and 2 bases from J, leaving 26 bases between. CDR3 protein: CASRKTATGGVGAYEQYF. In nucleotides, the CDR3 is TGCGCCAGCAGAAAAACGGCGACAGGTGGAGTAGGGGCCTACGAGCAGTACTTC.

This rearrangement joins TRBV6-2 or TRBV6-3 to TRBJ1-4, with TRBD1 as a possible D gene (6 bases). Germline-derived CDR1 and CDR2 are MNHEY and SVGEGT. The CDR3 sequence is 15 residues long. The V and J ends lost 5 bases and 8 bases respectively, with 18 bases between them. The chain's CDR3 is CASSRRSGAVEKLFF. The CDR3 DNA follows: TGTGCCAGCAGTCGACGTTCGGGGGCGGTAGAAAAACTGTTTTTT.

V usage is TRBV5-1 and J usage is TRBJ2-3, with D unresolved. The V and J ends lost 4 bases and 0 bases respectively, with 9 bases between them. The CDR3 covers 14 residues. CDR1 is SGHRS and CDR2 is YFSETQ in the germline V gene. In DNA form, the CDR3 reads TGCGCCAGCAGCCGGACGGCCAGCACAGATACGCAGTATTTT. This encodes CASSRTASTDTQYF.

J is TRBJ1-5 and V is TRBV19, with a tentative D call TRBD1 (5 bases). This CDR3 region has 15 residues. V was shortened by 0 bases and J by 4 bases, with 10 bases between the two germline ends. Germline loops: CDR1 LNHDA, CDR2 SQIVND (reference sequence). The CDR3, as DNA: TGTGCCAGTAGTATAGATGGGGGGTTTAATCAGCCCCAGCATTTT. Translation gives CASSIDGGFNQPQHF.

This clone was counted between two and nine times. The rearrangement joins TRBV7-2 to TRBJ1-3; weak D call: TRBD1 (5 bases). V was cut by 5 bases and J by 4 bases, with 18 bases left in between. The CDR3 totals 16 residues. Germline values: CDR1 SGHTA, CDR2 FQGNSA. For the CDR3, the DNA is TGTGCCAGCAGCACCTGGGACTCCTTGGGAGGAAACACCATATATTTT. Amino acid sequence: CASSTWDSLGGNTIYF. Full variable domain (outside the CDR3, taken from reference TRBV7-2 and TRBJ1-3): GAGVSQSPSNKVTEKGKDVELRCDPISGHTALYWYRQSLGQGLEFLIYFQGNSAPDKSGLPSDRFSAERTGGSVSTLTIQRTQQEDSAVYLCASSTWDSLGGNTIYFGEGSWLTVV.

The CDR3 sequence: CASSERLVADTQYF. CDR3 in DNA: TGTGCCAGCAGTGAACGGTTAGTTGCAGATACGCAGTATTTT. This chain uses TRBV2 with TRBJ2-3, with D unresolved. Germline V gene data show CDR1 as SNHLY and CDR2 as FYNNEI. V was trimmed by 2 bases and J by 4 bases, leaving 10 bases between them. The CDR3 loop spans 14 amino acids.

The CDR3 spells CASSQGWEPEAFF. The DNA of the CDR3 is TGTGCCAGCAGCCAAGGGTGGGAACCTGAAGCTTTCTTT. This sequence joins TRBV27 and TRBJ1-1; D is ambiguous. V gave up 6 bases and J gave up 6 bases, with 14 bases separating them. Germline values: CDR1 MNHEY, CDR2 SMNVEV (reference sequence). The length of the CDR3 is 13 residues.

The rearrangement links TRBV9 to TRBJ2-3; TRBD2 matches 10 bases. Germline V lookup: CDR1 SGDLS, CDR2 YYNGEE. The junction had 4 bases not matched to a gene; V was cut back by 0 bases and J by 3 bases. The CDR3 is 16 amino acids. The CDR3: CASSVGLAGVTDTQYF. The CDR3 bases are TGTGCCAGCAGCGTAGGGCTAGCGGGAGTAACAGATACGCAGTATTTT. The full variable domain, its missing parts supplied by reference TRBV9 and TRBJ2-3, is DSGVTQTPKHLITATGQRVTLRCSPRSGDLSVYWYQQSLDQGLQFLIQYYNGEERAKGNILERFSAQQFPDLHSELNLSSLELGDSALYFCASSVGLAGVTDTQYFGPGTRLTVL.

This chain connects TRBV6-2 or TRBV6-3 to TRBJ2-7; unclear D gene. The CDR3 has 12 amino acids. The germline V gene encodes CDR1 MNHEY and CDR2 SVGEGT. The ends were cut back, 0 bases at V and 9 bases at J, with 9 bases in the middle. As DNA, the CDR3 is TGTGCCAGCAGTTACTCGAGAACGGGGCAGTACTTC. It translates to CASSYSRTGQYF.

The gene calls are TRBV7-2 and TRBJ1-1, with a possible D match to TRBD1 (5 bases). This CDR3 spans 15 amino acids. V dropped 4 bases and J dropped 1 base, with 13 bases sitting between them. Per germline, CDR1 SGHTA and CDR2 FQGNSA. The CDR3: CASSWGRARNTEAFF. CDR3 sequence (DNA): TGTGCCAGCAGCTGGGGGAGAGCCAGGAACACTGAAGCTTTCTTT.

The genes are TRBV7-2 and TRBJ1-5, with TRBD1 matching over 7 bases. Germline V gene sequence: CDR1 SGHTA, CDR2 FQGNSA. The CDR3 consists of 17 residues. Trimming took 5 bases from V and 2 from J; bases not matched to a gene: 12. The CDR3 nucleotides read TGTGCCAGCAGCCCCCAGGGGACAGAGGTCGGCAATCAGCCCCAGCATTTT. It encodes CASSPQGTEVGNQPQHF.

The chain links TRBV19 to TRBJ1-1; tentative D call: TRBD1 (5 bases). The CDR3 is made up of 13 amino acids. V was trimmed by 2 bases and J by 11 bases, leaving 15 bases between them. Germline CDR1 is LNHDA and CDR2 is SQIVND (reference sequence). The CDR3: CASSITGPGRAFF. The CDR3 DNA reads TGTGCCAGTAGTATAACGGGGCCCGGGCGCGCTTTCTTT.

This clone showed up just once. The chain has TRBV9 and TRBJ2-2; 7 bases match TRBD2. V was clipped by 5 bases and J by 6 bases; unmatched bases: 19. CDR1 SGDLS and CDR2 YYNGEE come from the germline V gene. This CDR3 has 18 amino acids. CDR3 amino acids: CASSQPWGGTPVSGELFF. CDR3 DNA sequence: TGTGCCAGCAGTCAACCCTGGGGGGGAACCCCAGTTTCCGGGGAGCTGTTTTTT. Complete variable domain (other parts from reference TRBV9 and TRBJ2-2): DSGVTQTPKHLITATGQRVTLRCSPRSGDLSVYWYQQSLDQGLQFLIQYYNGEERAKGNILERFSAQQFPDLHSELNLSSLELGDSALYFCASSQPWGGTPVSGELFFGEGSRLTVL.

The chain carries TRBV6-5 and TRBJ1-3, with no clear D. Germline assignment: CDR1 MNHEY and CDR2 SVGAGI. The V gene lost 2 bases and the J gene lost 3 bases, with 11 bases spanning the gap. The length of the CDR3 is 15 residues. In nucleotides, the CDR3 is TGTGCCAGCAGTTACAGCCGAGGTTTTGGAAACACCATATATTTT. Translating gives CASSYSRGFGNTIYF.

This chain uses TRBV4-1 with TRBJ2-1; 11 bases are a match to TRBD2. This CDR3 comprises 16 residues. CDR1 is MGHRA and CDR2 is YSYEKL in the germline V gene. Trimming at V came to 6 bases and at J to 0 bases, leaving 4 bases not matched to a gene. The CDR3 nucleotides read TGCGCCAGCAGTTTAGCGGGAGGGAGCTCCTACAATGAGCAGTTCTTC. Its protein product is CASSLAGGSSYNEQFF.

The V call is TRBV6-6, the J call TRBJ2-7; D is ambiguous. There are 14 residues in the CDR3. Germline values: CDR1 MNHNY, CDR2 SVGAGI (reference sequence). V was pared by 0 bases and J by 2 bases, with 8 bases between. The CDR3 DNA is TGTGCCAGCAGTTACTCGACTGTAACCTACGAGCAGTACTTC. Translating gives CASSYSTVTYEQYF.

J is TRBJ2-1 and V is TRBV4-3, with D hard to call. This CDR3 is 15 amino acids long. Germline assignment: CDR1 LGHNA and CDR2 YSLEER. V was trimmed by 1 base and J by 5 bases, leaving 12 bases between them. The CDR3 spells CASSQAQTFNNEQFF. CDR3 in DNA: TGCGCCAGCAGCCAAGCCCAGACCTTTAACAATGAGCAGTTCTTC.

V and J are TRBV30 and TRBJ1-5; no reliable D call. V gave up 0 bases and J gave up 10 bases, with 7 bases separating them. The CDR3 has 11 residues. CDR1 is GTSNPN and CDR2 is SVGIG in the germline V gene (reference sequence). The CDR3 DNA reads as TGTGCCTGGAGTGTCGAGGGTCCCCAGCATTTT. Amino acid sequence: CAWSVEGPQHF.

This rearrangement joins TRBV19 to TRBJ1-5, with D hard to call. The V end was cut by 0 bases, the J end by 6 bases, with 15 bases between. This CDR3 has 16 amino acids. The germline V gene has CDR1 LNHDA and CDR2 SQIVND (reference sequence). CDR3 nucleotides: TGTGCCAGTAGTATAGATAGAGGTTTGGGAATTCAGCCCCAGCATTTT. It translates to CASSIDRGLGIQPQHF.